This T cell receptor (beta chain) was identified during a study of cytomegalovirus exposure and HLA in healthy donors. Whole-study results and caveats: An analysis was carried out at a later point. It showed that HLA-associated TCR beta chains were more clonally expanded than equally common non-associated chains.

Regarding this clone: Its antigen remains unidentified.

All donors participated as healthy donors of bone marrow. J lost 3 bases, V lost 2 bases, and 3 bases had no gene match. This CDR3 has 16 amino acids. CDR1 and CDR2 (germline): SGHTA, FQGNSA. In the PCR, 60 Vbeta and 13 Jbeta primers were used. Measured with immunoSEQ multiplex PCR; TCRdb has only the in-frame clones, and not every one. Of some 130,000 clones in the sample, roughly 80% were seen once. Material for sequencing was PBMCs. The chain recombines TRBV7-2 with TRBJ1-3, with TRBD1 identical over 11 bases. The clonotype was recovered from a female donor in good health and CMV-seronegative. The CDR3 DNA reads TGTGCCAGCAGCTTAAGGGGGACAGGGGGTGGAAACACCATATATTTT. This sequence encodes CASSLRGTGGGNTIYF.